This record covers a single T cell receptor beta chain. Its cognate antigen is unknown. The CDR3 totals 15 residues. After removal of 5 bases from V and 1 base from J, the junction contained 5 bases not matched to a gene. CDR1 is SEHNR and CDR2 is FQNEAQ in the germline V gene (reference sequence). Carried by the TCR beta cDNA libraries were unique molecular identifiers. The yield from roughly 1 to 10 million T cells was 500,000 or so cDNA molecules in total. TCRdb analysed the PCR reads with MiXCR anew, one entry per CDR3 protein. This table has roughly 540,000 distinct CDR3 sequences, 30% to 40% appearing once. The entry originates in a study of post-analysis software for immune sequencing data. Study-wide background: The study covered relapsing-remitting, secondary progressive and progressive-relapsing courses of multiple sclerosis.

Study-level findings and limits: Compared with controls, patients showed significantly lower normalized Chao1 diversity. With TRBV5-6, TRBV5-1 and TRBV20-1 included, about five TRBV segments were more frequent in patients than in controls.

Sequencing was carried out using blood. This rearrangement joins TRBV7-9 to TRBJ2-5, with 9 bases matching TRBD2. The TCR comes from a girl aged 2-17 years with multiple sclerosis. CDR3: CASSQSGGIQETQYF. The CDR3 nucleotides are TGTGCCAGCAGCCAGAGCGGGGGGATCCAAGAGACCCAGTACTTC.